This T cell receptor (beta chain) was captured by sequencing in a study of molecular identifiers for immune sequencing clone quantification. This clonotype showed up many times. The CDR3 loop spans 16 amino acids. The germline CDR1 and CDR2 sequences are SGHRS and YFSETQ. The junction had 5 bases not matched to a gene; V was cut back by 0 bases and J by 0 bases. TCRdb fed the PCR reads into MiXCR, producing one record per CDR3 protein. The table records 550,000 to 750,000 distinct CDR3 sequences, roughly 21% of them present only once. The V call is TRBV5-1, the J call TRBJ2-7; 8 nucleotides line up with TRBD2. The origin of this receptor is a human donor in good health. Some libraries in this study had Jurkat cell RNA spiked in. What was sequenced was naive CD8+ T cells from blood, with Jurkat cell RNA spiked in. Subset noted: FACS-sorted CD8+CD4-CCR7+CD45RA+ naive T cells. CDR3 protein: CASSLAGSGSSYEQYF. Written as DNA, the CDR3 is TGCGCCAGCAGCTTGGCCGGGAGCGGGAGCTCCTACGAGCAGTACTTC. Variable domain in full (rest from reference TRBV5-1 and TRBJ2-7): KAGVTQTPRYLIKTRGQQVTLSCSPISGHRSVSWYQQTPGQGLQFLFEYFSETQRNKGNFPGRFSGRQFSNSRSEMNVSTLELGDSALYLCASSLAGSGSSYEQYFGPGTRLTVT.